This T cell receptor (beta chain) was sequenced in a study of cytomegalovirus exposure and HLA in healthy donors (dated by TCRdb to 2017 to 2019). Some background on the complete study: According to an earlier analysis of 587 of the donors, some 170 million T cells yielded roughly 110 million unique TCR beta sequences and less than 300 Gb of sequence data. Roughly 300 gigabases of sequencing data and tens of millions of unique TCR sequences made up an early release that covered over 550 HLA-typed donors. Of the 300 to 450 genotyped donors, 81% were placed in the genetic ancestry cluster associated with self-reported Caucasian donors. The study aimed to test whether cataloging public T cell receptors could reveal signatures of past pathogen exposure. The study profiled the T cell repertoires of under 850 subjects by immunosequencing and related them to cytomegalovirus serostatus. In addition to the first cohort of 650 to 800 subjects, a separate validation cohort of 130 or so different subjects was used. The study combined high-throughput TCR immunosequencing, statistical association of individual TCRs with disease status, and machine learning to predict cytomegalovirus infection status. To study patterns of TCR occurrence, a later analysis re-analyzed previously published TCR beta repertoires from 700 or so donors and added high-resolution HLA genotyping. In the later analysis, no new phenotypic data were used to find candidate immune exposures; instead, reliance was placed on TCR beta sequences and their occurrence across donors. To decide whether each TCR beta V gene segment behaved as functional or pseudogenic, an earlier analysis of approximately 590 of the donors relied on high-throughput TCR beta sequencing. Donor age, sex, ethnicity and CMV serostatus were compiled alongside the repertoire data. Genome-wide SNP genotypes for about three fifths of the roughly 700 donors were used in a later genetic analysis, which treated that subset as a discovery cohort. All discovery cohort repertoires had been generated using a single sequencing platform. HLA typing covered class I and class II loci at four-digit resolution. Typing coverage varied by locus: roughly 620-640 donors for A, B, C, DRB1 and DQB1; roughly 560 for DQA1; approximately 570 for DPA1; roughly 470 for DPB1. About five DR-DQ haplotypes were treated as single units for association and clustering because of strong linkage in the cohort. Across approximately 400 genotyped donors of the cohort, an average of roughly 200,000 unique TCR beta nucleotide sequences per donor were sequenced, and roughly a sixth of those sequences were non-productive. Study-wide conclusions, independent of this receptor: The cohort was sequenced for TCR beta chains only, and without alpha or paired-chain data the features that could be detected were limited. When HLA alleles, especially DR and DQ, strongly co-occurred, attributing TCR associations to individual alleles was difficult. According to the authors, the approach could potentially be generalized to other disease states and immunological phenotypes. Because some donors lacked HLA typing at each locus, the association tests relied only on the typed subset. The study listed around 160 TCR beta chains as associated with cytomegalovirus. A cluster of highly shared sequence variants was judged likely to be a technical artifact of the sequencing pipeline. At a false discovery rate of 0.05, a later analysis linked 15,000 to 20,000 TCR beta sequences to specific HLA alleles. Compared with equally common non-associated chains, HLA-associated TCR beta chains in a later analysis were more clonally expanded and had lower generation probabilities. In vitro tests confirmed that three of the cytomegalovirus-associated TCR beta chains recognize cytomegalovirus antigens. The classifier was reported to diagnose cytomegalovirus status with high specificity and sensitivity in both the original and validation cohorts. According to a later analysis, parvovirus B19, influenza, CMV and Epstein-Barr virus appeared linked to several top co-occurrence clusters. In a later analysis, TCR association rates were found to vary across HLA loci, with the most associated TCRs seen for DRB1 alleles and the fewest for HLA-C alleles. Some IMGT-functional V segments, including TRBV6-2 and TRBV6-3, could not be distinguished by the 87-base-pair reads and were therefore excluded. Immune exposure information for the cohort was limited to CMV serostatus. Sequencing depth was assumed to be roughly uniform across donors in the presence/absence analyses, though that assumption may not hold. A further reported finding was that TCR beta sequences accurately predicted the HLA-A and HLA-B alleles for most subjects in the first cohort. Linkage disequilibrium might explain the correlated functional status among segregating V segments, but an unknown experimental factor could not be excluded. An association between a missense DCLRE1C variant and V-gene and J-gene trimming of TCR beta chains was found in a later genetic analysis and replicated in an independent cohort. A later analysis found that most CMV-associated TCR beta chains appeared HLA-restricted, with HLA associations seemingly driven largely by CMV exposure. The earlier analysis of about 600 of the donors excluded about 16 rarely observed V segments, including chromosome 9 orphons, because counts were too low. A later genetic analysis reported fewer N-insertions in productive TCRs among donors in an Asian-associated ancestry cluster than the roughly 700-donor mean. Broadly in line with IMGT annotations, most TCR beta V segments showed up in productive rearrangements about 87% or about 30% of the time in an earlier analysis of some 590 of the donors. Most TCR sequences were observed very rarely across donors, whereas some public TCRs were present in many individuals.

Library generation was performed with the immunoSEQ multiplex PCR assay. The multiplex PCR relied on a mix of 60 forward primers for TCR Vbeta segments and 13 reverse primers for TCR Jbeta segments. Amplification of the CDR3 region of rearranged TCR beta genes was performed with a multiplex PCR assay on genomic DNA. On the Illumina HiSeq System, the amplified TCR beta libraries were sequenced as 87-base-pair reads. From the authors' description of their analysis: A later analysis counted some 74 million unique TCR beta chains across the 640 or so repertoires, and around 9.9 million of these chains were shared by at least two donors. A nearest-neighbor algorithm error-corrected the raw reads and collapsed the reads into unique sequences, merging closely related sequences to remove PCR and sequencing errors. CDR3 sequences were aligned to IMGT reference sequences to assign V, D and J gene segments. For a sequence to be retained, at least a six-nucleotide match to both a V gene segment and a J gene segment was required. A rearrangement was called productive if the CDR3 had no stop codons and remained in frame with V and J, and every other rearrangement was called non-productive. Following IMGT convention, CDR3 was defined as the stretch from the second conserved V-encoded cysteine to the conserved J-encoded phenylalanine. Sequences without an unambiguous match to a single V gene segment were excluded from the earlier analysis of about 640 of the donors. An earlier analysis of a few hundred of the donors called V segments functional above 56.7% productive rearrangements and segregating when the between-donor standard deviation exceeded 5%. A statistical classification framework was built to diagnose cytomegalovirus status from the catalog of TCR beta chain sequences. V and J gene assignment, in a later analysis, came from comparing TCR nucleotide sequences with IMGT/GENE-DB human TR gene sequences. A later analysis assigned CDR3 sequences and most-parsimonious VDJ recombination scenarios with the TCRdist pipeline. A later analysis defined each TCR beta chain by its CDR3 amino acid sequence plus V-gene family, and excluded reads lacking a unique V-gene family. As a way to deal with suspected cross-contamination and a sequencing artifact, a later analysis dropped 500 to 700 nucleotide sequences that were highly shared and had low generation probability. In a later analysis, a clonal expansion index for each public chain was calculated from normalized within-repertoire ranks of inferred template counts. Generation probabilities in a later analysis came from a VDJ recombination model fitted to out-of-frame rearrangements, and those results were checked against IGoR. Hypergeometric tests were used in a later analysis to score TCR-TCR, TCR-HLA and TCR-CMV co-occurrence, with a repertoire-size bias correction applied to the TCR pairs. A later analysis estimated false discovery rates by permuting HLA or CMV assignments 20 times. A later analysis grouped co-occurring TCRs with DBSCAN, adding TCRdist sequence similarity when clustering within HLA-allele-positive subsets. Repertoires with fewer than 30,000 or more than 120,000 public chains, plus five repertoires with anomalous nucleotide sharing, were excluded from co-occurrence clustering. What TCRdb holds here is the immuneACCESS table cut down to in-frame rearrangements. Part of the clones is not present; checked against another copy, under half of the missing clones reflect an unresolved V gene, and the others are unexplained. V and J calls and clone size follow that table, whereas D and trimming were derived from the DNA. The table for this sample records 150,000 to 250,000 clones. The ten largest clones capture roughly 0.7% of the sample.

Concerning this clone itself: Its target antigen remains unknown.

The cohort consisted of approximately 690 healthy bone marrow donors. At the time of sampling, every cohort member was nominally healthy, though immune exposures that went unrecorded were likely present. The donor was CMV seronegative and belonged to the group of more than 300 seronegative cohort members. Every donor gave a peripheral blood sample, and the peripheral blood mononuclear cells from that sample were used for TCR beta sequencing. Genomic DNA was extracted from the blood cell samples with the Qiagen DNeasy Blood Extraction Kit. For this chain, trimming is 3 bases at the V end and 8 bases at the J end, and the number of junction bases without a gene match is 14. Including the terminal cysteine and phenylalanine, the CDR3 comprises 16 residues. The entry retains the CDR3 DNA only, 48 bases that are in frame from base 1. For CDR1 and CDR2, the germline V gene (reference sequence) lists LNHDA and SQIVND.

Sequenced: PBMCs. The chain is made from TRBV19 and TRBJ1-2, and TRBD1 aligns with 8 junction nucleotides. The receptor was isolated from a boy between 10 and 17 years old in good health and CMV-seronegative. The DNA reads TGTGCCAGTAGTATTAGTGTCCCGGGACAGGATGGAGGCTACACCTTC. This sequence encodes CASSISVPGQDGGYTF.